This T cell receptor beta chain was identified in a study of control samples from healthy donors and cancer patients. Sequenced by immunoSEQ multiplex PCR; TCRdb stores in-frame clones only, minus some. In the table there are about 150,000 clones, about 93% of which are singletons. Germline CDR1 is MDHEN and CDR2 is SYDVKM. The ends lost 5 bases at V and 5 bases at J; junction bases unmatched: 6. This CDR3 is 14 amino acids long. The receptor was derived from a middle-aged man in good health. The sample comprised blood. This chain connects TRBV28 to TRBJ2-5; 9 nucleotides align to TRBD1. CDR3 bases: TGTGCCAGCAGTCGGACAGGGGTTGTGGAGACCCAGTACTTC. This encodes CASSRTGVVETQYF. Full variable domain (missing parts from reference TRBV28 and TRBJ2-5): DVKVTQSSRYLVKRTGEKVFLECVQDMDHENMFWYRQDPGLGLRLIYFSYDVKMKEKGDIPEGYSVSREKKERFSLILESASTNQTSMYLCASSRTGVVETQYFGPGTRLLVL.